These T cell receptor beta chains were read from a single sample in a study of blood T cell repertoires in COVID-19. Clones were read by immunoSEQ multiplex PCR, and TCRdb kept only the in-frame ones, dropping some. There are about 130,000 clones in the sample; around 86% occur only once, and 18% lies in the top ten. The sequenced material came from PBMCs or T cells enriched from blood (not recorded which). The receptors come from a man aged 30 to 45 who had recovered from COVID-19. Each CDR3 is given with its conserved first and last residue. The D gene is left open where the match is weak. A clone size is listed for some rows: how often the clone was seen (once, few, many), or a class if it is expanded.

clone_size: -; d_call: TRBD1; j_call: TRBJ2-2; v_call: TRBV2; cdr3_aa: CASSFRQGESTGELFF; cdr3_nt: TGTGCCAGCAGTTTCAGACAGGGGGAATCCACCGGGGAGCTGTTTTTT
clone_size: -; d_call: TRBD1; j_call: TRBJ2-5; v_call: TRBV5-4; cdr3_aa: CASSSDRSETQYF; cdr3_nt: TGTGCCAGCAGCTCGGACAGGTCAGAGACCCAGTACTTC
clone_size: -; d_call: -; j_call: TRBJ1-5; v_call: TRBV2; cdr3_aa: CASSARTVSNQPQHF; cdr3_nt: TGTGCCAGCAGTGCCCGGACTGTTAGCAATCAGCCCCAGCATTTT
clone_size: -; d_call: TRBD2; j_call: TRBJ2-5; v_call: TRBV7-9; cdr3_aa: CASRGAGVPLVEETQYF; cdr3_nt: TGTGCCAGCAGGGGCGCGGGGGTGCCCTTGGTCGAAGAGACCCAGTACTTC
clone_size: -; d_call: -; j_call: TRBJ2-2; v_call: TRBV11-2; cdr3_aa: CASSLTDTGELFF; cdr3_nt: TGTGCCAGCAGCTTGACAGACACCGGGGAGCTGTTTTTT
clone_size: -; d_call: -; j_call: TRBJ1-2; v_call: TRBV6-5; cdr3_aa: CASSYSVEGKDGYTF; cdr3_nt: TGTGCCAGCAGTTACTCTGTGGAGGGTAAGGATGGCTACACCTTC
clone_size: -; d_call: -; j_call: TRBJ1-1; v_call: TRBV4-1; cdr3_aa: CASSQGGDGAFF; cdr3_nt: TGCGCCAGCAGCCAAGGCGGCGATGGAGCTTTCTTT
clone_size: few; d_call: -; j_call: TRBJ2-3; v_call: TRBV27; cdr3_aa: CASSLQGRGTDTQYF; cdr3_nt: TGTGCCAGCAGTCTACAGGGTAGGGGCACAGATACGCAGTATTTT
clone_size: -; d_call: TRBD2; j_call: TRBJ2-5; v_call: TRBV5-1; cdr3_aa: CASSSGLAGGPKETQYF; cdr3_nt: TGCGCCAGCAGCTCGGGACTAGCGGGAGGGCCTAAAGAGACCCAGTACTTC
clone_size: -; d_call: -; j_call: TRBJ2-4; v_call: TRBV4-2; cdr3_aa: CASSQEQSGTKNIQYF; cdr3_nt: TGTGCCAGCAGCCAAGAACAGTCGGGGACCAAAAACATTCAGTACTTC
clone_size: -; d_call: TRBD1; j_call: TRBJ1-2; v_call: TRBV5-6; cdr3_aa: CASSTTGGGYGYTF; cdr3_nt: TGTGCCAGCAGCACGACAGGGGGCGGTTATGGCTACACCTTC
clone_size: -; d_call: -; j_call: TRBJ2-1; v_call: TRBV19; cdr3_aa: CASSIDLRVGQFF; cdr3_nt: TGTGCCAGTAGTATAGATCTGCGGGTAGGGCAGTTCTTC
clone_size: -; d_call: TRBD2; j_call: TRBJ2-1; v_call: TRBV5-1; cdr3_aa: CASSLVAGDYNEQFF; cdr3_nt: TGCGCCAGCAGCTTGGTAGCGGGGGATTACAATGAGCAGTTCTTC
clone_size: -; d_call: -; j_call: TRBJ1-5; v_call: TRBV2; cdr3_aa: CASRLEGISNQPQHF; cdr3_nt: TGTGCCAGCAGGCTGGAGGGGATTAGCAATCAGCCCCAGCATTTT
clone_size: once; d_call: -; j_call: TRBJ1-1; v_call: TRBV19; cdr3_aa: CASSATGLMNTEAFF; cdr3_nt: TGTGCCAGTAGCGCAACGGGGTTGATGAACACTGAAGCTTTCTTT
clone_size: -; d_call: -; j_call: TRBJ1-1; v_call: TRBV5-1; cdr3_aa: CASRESNTEAFF; cdr3_nt: TGCGCCAGCAGGGAGAGCAACACTGAAGCTTTCTTT
clone_size: -; d_call: TRBD2; j_call: TRBJ2-5; v_call: TRBV3-1/TRBV3-2; cdr3_aa: CASSQDVAGGLETQYF; cdr3_nt: TGTGCCAGCAGCCAAGACGTCGCGGGGGGGTTAGAGACCCAGTACTTC
clone_size: -; d_call: TRBD1; j_call: TRBJ2-7; v_call: TRBV2; cdr3_aa: CASSAIPGQRYEQYF; cdr3_nt: TGTGCCAGCAGCGCAATCCCGGGACAGCGCTACGAGCAGTACTTC
clone_size: -; d_call: TRBD2; j_call: TRBJ2-1; v_call: TRBV10-2; cdr3_aa: CASSNPREGRTNEQFF; cdr3_nt: TGCGCCAGCAGTAACCCGCGGGAGGGCCGAACCAATGAGCAGTTCTTC
clone_size: -; d_call: TRBD1; j_call: TRBJ2-3; v_call: TRBV6-5; cdr3_aa: CASSMGQTLTDTQYF; cdr3_nt: TGTGCCAGCAGTATGGGACAGACGCTCACAGATACGCAGTATTTT
clone_size: -; d_call: -; j_call: TRBJ2-1; v_call: TRBV27; cdr3_aa: CASSFGGDEQFF; cdr3_nt: TGTGCCAGCAGTTTCGGCGGTGATGAGCAGTTCTTC
clone_size: -; d_call: TRBD2; j_call: TRBJ2-5; v_call: TRBV29-1; cdr3_aa: CSVLAGVLETQYF; cdr3_nt: TGCAGCGTTCTAGCGGGAGTACTGGAGACCCAGTACTTC
clone_size: -; d_call: TRBD1; j_call: TRBJ1-1; v_call: TRBV2; cdr3_aa: CASSAQGAGTEAFF; cdr3_nt: TGTGCCAGCAGTGCCCAGGGGGCGGGCACTGAAGCTTTCTTT
clone_size: -; d_call: TRBD2; j_call: TRBJ2-1; v_call: TRBV9; cdr3_aa: CASSPRGSGSSYNEQFF; cdr3_nt: TGTGCCAGCAGCCCCCGGGGTAGCGGGAGCAGCTACAATGAGCAGTTCTTC
clone_size: -; d_call: -; j_call: TRBJ2-3; v_call: TRBV7-7; cdr3_aa: CASSQGLPGTDTQYF; cdr3_nt: TGTGCTAGCAGCCAGGGGCTGCCAGGGACAGATACGCAGTATTTT
clone_size: -; d_call: TRBD1; j_call: TRBJ2-7; v_call: TRBV28; cdr3_aa: CASSRQGDRYEQYF; cdr3_nt: TGTGCCAGCAGTCGACAGGGAGACCGCTACGAGCAGTACTTC
clone_size: few; d_call: -; j_call: TRBJ1-3; v_call: TRBV6-5; cdr3_aa: CASSSPTPSGNTIYF; cdr3_nt: TGTGCCAGCAGCTCTCCGACTCCCTCTGGAAACACCATATATTTT
clone_size: once; d_call: TRBD2; j_call: TRBJ2-1; v_call: TRBV10-3; cdr3_aa: CAISEPGLAGEGYNEQFF; cdr3_nt: TGTGCCATCAGTGAGCCGGGACTAGCGGGGGAGGGGTACAATGAGCAGTTCTTC
clone_size: -; d_call: TRBD1; j_call: TRBJ1-6; v_call: TRBV14; cdr3_aa: CASSQDWTGNSPLHF; cdr3_nt: TGTGCCAGCAGCCAAGACTGGACAGGGAACTCACCCCTCCACTTT
clone_size: -; d_call: TRBD1; j_call: TRBJ1-1; v_call: TRBV14; cdr3_aa: CASSQKGQGIAFF; cdr3_nt: TGTGCCAGCAGCCAAAAGGGACAGGGGATAGCTTTCTTT
clone_size: -; d_call: TRBD2; j_call: TRBJ2-7; v_call: TRBV3-1/TRBV3-2; cdr3_aa: CASSPDGLAVPNF; cdr3_nt: TGTGCCAGCAGCCCAGACGGACTAGCGGTTCCGAACTTC
clone_size: -; d_call: TRBD1; j_call: TRBJ2-1; v_call: TRBV3-1/TRBV3-2; cdr3_aa: CASSQTYSGTGYKPSYNEQFF; cdr3_nt: TGTGCCAGCAGCCAAACGTATTCCGGGACAGGGTACAAACCCTCCTACAATGAGCAGTTCTTC
clone_size: -; d_call: -; j_call: TRBJ1-2; v_call: TRBV5-4; cdr3_aa: CASSLPQGRGYGYTF; cdr3_nt: TGTGCCAGCAGCTTGCCCCAGGGGAGAGGGTATGGCTACACCTTC
clone_size: -; d_call: -; j_call: TRBJ1-2; v_call: TRBV4-1; cdr3_aa: CASSLKAGPNYGYTF; cdr3_nt: TGCGCCAGCAGCCTCAAGGCAGGGCCAAACTATGGCTACACCTTC
clone_size: few; d_call: TRBD1; j_call: TRBJ1-1; v_call: TRBV4-1; cdr3_aa: CASSQVGTGVSEAFF; cdr3_nt: TGCGCCAGCAGCCAAGTAGGGACAGGGGTTTCTGAAGCTTTCTTT
clone_size: once; d_call: -; j_call: TRBJ2-3; v_call: TRBV3-1/TRBV3-2; cdr3_aa: CASSPNRPILSGNTDTQYF; cdr3_nt: TGTGCCAGCAGCCCCAACCGGCCCATACTTAGCGGAAACACAGATACGCAGTATTTT
clone_size: -; d_call: -; j_call: TRBJ1-6; v_call: TRBV5-4; cdr3_aa: CASSLVAGAGYNSPLHF; cdr3_nt: TGTGCCAGCAGCTTGGTGGCGGGGGCTGGCTATAATTCACCCCTCCACTTT
clone_size: -; d_call: -; j_call: TRBJ2-7; v_call: TRBV7-3; cdr3_aa: CASSLVGGPRDEQYF; cdr3_nt: TGTGCCAGCAGCTTAGTGGGGGGGCCTCGGGACGAGCAGTACTTC
clone_size: -; d_call: TRBD1; j_call: TRBJ1-3; v_call: TRBV7-2; cdr3_aa: CASSLTGGTGNTIYF; cdr3_nt: TGTGCCAGCAGCTTGACAGGGGGCACTGGAAACACCATATATTTT
clone_size: -; d_call: -; j_call: TRBJ1-2; v_call: TRBV5-6; cdr3_aa: CASSLAGGGGYTF; cdr3_nt: TGTGCCAGCAGCTTGGCGGGAGGGGGAGGCTACACCTTC
clone_size: -; d_call: -; j_call: TRBJ2-5; v_call: TRBV7-9; cdr3_aa: CASSLINRAQETQYF; cdr3_nt: TGTGCCAGCAGCCTCATAAACAGGGCCCAAGAGACCCAGTACTTC
clone_size: once; d_call: -; j_call: TRBJ2-7; v_call: TRBV4-1; cdr3_aa: CASSQDESNHPYEQYF; cdr3_nt: TGCGCCAGCAGCCAAGATGAGTCGAATCACCCCTACGAGCAGTACTTC
clone_size: -; d_call: TRBD2; j_call: TRBJ2-3; v_call: TRBV9; cdr3_aa: CASSVRLADRTDTQYF; cdr3_nt: TGTGCCAGCAGCGTAAGGCTAGCGGACCGCACAGATACGCAGTATTTT
clone_size: -; d_call: -; j_call: TRBJ1-6; v_call: TRBV6-6; cdr3_aa: CASFSDYSPLHF; cdr3_nt: TGTGCCAGCTTCTCAGACTATTCACCCCTCCACTTT
clone_size: once; d_call: TRBD1; j_call: TRBJ2-2; v_call: TRBV5-6; cdr3_aa: CASSSQTGGNTGELFF; cdr3_nt: TGTGCCAGCAGCTCCCAGACAGGGGGGAACACCGGGGAGCTGTTTTTT
clone_size: -; d_call: -; j_call: TRBJ2-7; v_call: TRBV6-5; cdr3_aa: CASRISLSSYEQYF; cdr3_nt: TGTGCCAGCAGGATCTCACTAAGCTCCTACGAGCAGTACTTC
clone_size: -; d_call: -; j_call: TRBJ1-6; v_call: TRBV5-1; cdr3_aa: CASSFGEIGSSYNSPLHF; cdr3_nt: TGCGCCAGCAGCTTCGGGGAAATCGGAAGCTCCTATAATTCACCCCTCCACTTT
clone_size: -; d_call: -; j_call: TRBJ1-2; v_call: TRBV27; cdr3_aa: CASSLAGTNYGYTF; cdr3_nt: TGTGCCAGCAGTTTGGCAGGGACAAACTATGGCTACACCTTC
clone_size: -; d_call: -; j_call: TRBJ2-2; v_call: TRBV25-1; cdr3_aa: CASSGAGTVNTGELFF; cdr3_nt: TGTGCCAGCAGTGGGGCGGGGACAGTAAACACCGGGGAGCTGTTTTTT
clone_size: -; d_call: TRBD2; j_call: TRBJ2-7; v_call: TRBV28; cdr3_aa: CASSPPGGSIYEQYF; cdr3_nt: TGTGCCAGCAGTCCCCCGGGGGGGAGTATATACGAGCAGTACTTC
clone_size: -; d_call: -; j_call: TRBJ2-5; v_call: TRBV7-9; cdr3_aa: CASIGSGETQYF; cdr3_nt: TGTGCCAGCATTGGGAGTGGAGAGACCCAGTACTTC
clone_size: -; d_call: TRBD2; j_call: TRBJ2-5; v_call: TRBV9; cdr3_aa: CASSVAASGGPYQETQYF; cdr3_nt: TGTGCCAGCAGCGTAGCGGCTAGCGGGGGACCGTACCAAGAGACCCAGTACTTC
clone_size: -; d_call: TRBD1; j_call: TRBJ2-7; v_call: TRBV5-5; cdr3_aa: CASTEGQAIYYEQYF; cdr3_nt: TGTGCCAGCACCGAGGGACAGGCGATCTACTACGAGCAGTACTTC
clone_size: -; d_call: TRBD1; j_call: TRBJ2-7; v_call: TRBV28; cdr3_aa: CASSSGQLYEQYF; cdr3_nt: TGTGCCAGCAGTTCGGGACAGCTCTACGAGCAGTACTTC